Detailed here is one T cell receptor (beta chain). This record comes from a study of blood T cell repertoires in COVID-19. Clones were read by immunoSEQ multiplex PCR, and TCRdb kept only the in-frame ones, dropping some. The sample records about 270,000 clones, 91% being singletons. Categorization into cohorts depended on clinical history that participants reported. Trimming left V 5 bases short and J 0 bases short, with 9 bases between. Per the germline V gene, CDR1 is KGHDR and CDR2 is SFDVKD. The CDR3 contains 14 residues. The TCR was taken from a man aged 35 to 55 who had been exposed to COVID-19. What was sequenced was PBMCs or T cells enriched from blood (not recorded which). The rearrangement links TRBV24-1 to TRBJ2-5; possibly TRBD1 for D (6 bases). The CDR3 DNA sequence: TGTGCCACCAGTGCTGGACAGAACCAAGAGACCCAGTACTTC. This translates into CATSAGQNQETQYF.